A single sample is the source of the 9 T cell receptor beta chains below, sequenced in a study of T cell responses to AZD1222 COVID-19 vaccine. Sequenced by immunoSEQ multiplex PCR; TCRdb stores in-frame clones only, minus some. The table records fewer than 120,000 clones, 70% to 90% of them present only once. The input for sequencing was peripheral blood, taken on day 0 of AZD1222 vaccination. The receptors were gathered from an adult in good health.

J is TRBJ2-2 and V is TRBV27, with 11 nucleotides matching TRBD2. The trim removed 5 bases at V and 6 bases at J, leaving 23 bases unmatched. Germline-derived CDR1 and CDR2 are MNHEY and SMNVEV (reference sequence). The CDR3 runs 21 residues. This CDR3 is CASSLRFELAGVGAPPGELFF. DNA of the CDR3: TGTGCCAGCAGTCTGCGCTTCGAACTAGCGGGAGTAGGAGCCCCCCCCGGGGAGCTGTTTTTT.

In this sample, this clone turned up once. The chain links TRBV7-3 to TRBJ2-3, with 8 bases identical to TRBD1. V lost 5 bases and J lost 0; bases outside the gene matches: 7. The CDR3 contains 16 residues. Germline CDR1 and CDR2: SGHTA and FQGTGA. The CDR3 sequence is CASSLQGAPSTDTQYF. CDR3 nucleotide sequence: TGTGCCAGCAGCCTCCAGGGGGCGCCGAGCACAGATACGCAGTATTTT.

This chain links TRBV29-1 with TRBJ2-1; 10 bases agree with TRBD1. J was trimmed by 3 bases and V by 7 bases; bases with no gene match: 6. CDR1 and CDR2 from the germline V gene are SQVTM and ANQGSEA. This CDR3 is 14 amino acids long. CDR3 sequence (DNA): TGCAGCGCTGACAGGACAGGGGGCTACAATGAGCAGTTCTTC. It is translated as CSADRTGGYNEQFF.

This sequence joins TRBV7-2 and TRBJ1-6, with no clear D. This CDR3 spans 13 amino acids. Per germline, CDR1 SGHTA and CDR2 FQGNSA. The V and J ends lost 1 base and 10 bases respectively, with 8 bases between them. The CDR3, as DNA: TGTGCCAGCAGCTTAGTAGTAGAATCACCCCTCCACTTT. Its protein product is CASSLVVESPLHF. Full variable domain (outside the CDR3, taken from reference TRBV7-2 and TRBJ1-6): GAGVSQSPSNKVTEKGKDVELRCDPISGHTALYWYRQSLGQGLEFLIYFQGNSAPDKSGLPSDRFSAERTGGSVSTLTIQRTQQEDSAVYLCASSLVVESPLHFGNGTRLTVT.

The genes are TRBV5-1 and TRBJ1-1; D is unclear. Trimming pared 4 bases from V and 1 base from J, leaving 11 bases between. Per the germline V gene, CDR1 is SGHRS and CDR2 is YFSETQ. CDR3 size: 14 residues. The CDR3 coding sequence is TGCGCCAGCAGCAATGTAGGCTCGAACACTGAAGCTTTCTTT. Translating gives CASSNVGSNTEAFF.

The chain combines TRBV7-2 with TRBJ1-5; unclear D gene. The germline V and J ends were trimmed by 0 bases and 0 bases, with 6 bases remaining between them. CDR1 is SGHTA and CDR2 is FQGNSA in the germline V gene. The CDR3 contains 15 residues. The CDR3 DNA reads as TGTGCCAGCAGCTTAGCCCCTTATAGCAATCAGCCCCAGCATTTT. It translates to CASSLAPYSNQPQHF.

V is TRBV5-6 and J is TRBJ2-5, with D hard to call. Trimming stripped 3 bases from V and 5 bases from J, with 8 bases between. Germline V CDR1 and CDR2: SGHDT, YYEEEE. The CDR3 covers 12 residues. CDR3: CASSSSGETQYF. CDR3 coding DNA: TGTGCCAGCAGCTCCAGTGGGGAGACCCAGTACTTC. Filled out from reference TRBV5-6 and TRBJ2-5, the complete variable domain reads DAGVTQSPTHLIKTRGQQVTLRCSPKSGHDTVSWYQQALGQGPQFIFQYYEEEERQRGNFPDRFSGHQFPNYSSELNVNALLLGDSALYLCASSSSGETQYFGPGTRLLVL.

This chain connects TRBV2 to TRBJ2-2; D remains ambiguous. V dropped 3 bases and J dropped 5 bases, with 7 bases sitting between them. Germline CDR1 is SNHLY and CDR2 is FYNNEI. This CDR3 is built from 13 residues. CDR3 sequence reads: CASSDGLTGELFF. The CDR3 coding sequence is TGTGCCAGCAGTGACGGCCTTACCGGGGAGCTGTTTTTT. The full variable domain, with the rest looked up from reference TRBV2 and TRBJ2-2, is EPEVTQTPSHQVTQMGQEVILRCVPISNHLYFYWYRQILGQKVEFLVSFYNNEISEKSEIFDDQFSVERPDGSNFTLKIRSTKLEDSAMYFCASSDGLTGELFFGEGSRLTVL.

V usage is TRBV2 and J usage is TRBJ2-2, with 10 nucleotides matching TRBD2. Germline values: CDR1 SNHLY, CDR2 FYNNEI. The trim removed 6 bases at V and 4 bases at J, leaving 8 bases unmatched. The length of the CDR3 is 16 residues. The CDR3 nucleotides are TGTGCCAGCAGGCGAGGACTAGCGGACATCACCGGGGAGCTGTTTTTT. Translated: CASRRGLADITGELFF.